Presented here are 24 T cell receptor beta chains from one specimen sequenced in a study of blood T cell repertoires in COVID-19. Produced via immunoSEQ multiplex PCR; TCRdb's table is partial and in-frame only. The table shows about 200,000 clones, with approximately 81% occurring only once. Sequencing input: peripheral blood. The receptors come from a woman of 80 years or more with acute or convalescent COVID-19.

This clone was recorded once. This rearrangement joins TRBV3-1 (or the pseudogene TRBV3-2) to TRBJ2-1; 14 bases fit TRBD2. The germline V gene has CDR1 LGHDT and CDR2 YNNKEL (reference sequence). V was clipped by 4 bases and J by 2 bases; unmatched bases: 13. The CDR3 runs to 20 residues. CDR3 DNA: TGTGCCAGCAGCCCAGAGACTAGCGGGGGGGCCAGGTCGGCCTACAATGAGCAGTTCTTC. Residues: CASSPETSGGARSAYNEQFF.

This clone has more than one count but fewer than ten. The V call is TRBV7-8, the J call TRBJ1-5; 9 bases align to TRBD1. The CDR3 is made up of 19 amino acids. The V and J ends lost 4 bases and 0 bases, in that order; junction bases with no gene match: 13. Germline V gene lookup returns CDR1 SGHVS and CDR2 FQNEAQ. CDR3 sequence reads: CASSWITGTGTHSNQPQHF. As DNA, the CDR3 is TGTGCCAGCAGCTGGATCACCGGGACAGGGACTCATAGCAATCAGCCCCAGCATTTT. The variable domain in full, with the rest retrieved from reference TRBV7-8 and TRBJ1-5, is GAGVSQSPRYKVAKRGQDVALRCDPISGHVSLFWYQQALGQGPEFLTYFQNEAQLDKSGLPSDRFFAERPEGSVSTLKIQRTQQEDSAVYLCASSWITGTGTHSNQPQHFGDGTRLSIL.

The V call is TRBV5-1, the J call TRBJ2-4, with D maybe TRBD1 (5 bases). V was trimmed by 0 bases and J by 8 bases, leaving 15 bases between them. Germline CDR1 is SGHRS and CDR2 is YFSETQ. The CDR3 runs 15 residues. As DNA, the CDR3 is TGCGCCAGCAGCTTGGAAGGCAGGGCGGTGGACATTCAGTACTTC. It encodes CASSLEGRAVDIQYF.

The rearrangement links TRBV2 to TRBJ2-3; D perhaps matches TRBD1 (5 bases). V gave up 7 bases and J gave up 6 bases, with 20 bases separating them. The CDR3 length is 15 residues. The V gene's germline CDR1 is SNHLY and CDR2 FYNNEI. CDR3 in DNA: TGTGCCAGCACCATAAATCCAGGGTTGAGCGATACGCAGTATTTT. Its protein is CASTINPGLSDTQYF.

This clone showed up just once. The rearrangement uses TRBV7-7 and TRBJ2-3; 8 bases are shared with TRBD2. Germline V gene lookup returns CDR1 SSHAT and CDR2 FNYEAQ (reference sequence). CDR3 length: 17 residues. Losses at the gene ends were 5 bases for V and 2 bases for J; bases not matched to a gene: 12. The CDR3 DNA sequence: TGTGCCAGCAGCCCCTTTGGAGGGCGGGGGGACACAGATACGCAGTATTTT. Residues: CASSPFGGRGDTDTQYF.

This chain uses TRBV2 with TRBJ1-5; maybe TRBD1 (5 bases). The CDR3 length is 14 residues. CDR1 and CDR2 (germline): SNHLY, FYNNEI. V was cut by 7 bases and J by 3 bases, with 13 bases left in between. The CDR3 here is CASKQTGDNQPQHF. The CDR3 DNA reads as TGTGCCAGCAAACAGACGGGGGACAATCAGCCCCAGCATTTT.

The chain employs TRBV19 and TRBJ2-7; tentatively, D is TRBD2 (6 bases). The CDR3 has 15 residues. Germline V CDR1 and CDR2: LNHDA, SQIVND (reference sequence). Trimming took 3 bases from V and 2 from J, leaving 14 bases between them. The CDR3 DNA follows: TGTGCCAGTAGTATCTCCGGGACTGACACCTACGAGCAGTACTTC. It translates to CASSISGTDTYEQYF.

Written as DNA, the CDR3 is TGTGCCAGCAGTGTTTCCCACACCTACGAGCAGTACTTC. The encoded protein is CASSVSHTYEQYF. The chain is built from TRBV25-1 and TRBJ2-7; no firm D call. Germline-derived CDR1 and CDR2 are MGHDK and SYGVNS. V was trimmed by 4 bases and J by 2 bases, leaving 9 bases between them. CDR3 size: 13 residues.

This chain connects TRBV19 to TRBJ2-2; TRBD2 is a possible D gene (5 bases). V was cut by 2 bases and J by 5 bases, with 18 bases left in between. CDR1 and CDR2 (germline): LNHDA, SQIVND (reference sequence). The CDR3 has 17 amino acids. The CDR3 coding sequence is TGTGCCAGTAGTATAATGACCGGGGTCGACGGTACCGGGGAGCTGTTTTTT. Protein: CASSIMTGVDGTGELFF.

The chain employs TRBV28 and TRBJ2-7; D unresolved. Germline V gives CDR1 MDHEN, CDR2 SYDVKM. V gave up 3 bases and J gave up 1 base, with 10 bases separating them. The length of the CDR3 is 14 residues. CDR3 sequence reads: CASSFQLASYEQYF. CDR3 DNA sequence: TGTGCCAGCAGTTTCCAGTTGGCTTCCTACGAGCAGTACTTC.

This chain links TRBV3-1 (or the pseudogene TRBV3-2) with TRBJ2-7; 8 nucleotides agree with TRBD2. In germline, CDR1 is LGHDT, CDR2 YNNKEL (reference sequence). V was pared by 4 bases and J by 2 bases, with 4 bases of the junction left unmatched. The CDR3 contains 14 residues. CDR3 DNA: TGTGCCAGCAGCCCCACGGGACTAGCCTACGAGCAGTACTTC. This translates into CASSPTGLAYEQYF.

The V gene is TRBV27, the J gene TRBJ1-1; perhaps TRBD1 as D (6 bases). The ends were cut back, 6 bases at V and 2 bases at J, with 19 bases in the middle. CDR1 is MNHEY, CDR2 SMNVEV, per germline (reference sequence). The CDR3 has 16 amino acids. The DNA of the CDR3 is TGTGCCAGCAGCCCCAGGGGAGCCCGCCCAAACACTGAAGCTTTCTTT. Translation: CASSPRGARPNTEAFF.

The chain carries TRBV7-2 and TRBJ2-5, with 8 bases aligning to TRBD2. The V gene end was trimmed by 1 base and the J gene end by 5 bases; junction bases not matched to a gene: 6. Germline CDR1 reads SGHTA; CDR2 reads FQGNSA. The CDR3 spans 15 residues. The CDR3 loop is CASSLGGGGPETQYF. CDR3 nucleotides: TGTGCCAGCAGCTTAGGGGGCGGGGGGCCGGAGACCCAGTACTTC. Looking up the rest from reference TRBV7-2 and TRBJ2-5 gives the full variable domain: GAGVSQSPSNKVTEKGKDVELRCDPISGHTALYWYRQSLGQGLEFLIYFQGNSAPDKSGLPSDRFSAERTGGSVSTLTIQRTQQEDSAVYLCASSLGGGGPETQYFGPGTRLLVL.

V gene TRBV6-5 combines with J gene TRBJ1-1; D gene ambiguous. The CDR3 has 13 residues. Trimming took 6 bases from V and 2 from J, leaving 10 bases between them. CDR1 MNHEY and CDR2 SVGAGI come from the germline V gene. The CDR3 DNA reads as TGTGCCAGCAGACTTTCAAAAAACACTGAAGCTTTCTTT. Amino acid sequence: CASRLSKNTEAFF.

The rearrangement uses TRBV27 and TRBJ2-5; TRBD1 matches at 9 bases. After removal of 5 bases from V and 5 bases from J, the junction contained 9 bases not matched to a gene. The CDR3 has 15 residues. In germline, CDR1 is MNHEY, CDR2 SMNVEV (reference sequence). This CDR3 reads CASSTGDRVVETQYF. In DNA, the CDR3 is TGTGCCAGCAGTACCGGGGACAGGGTTGTGGAGACCCAGTACTTC.

This rearrangement joins TRBV11-2 to TRBJ2-3; 7 bases agree with TRBD2. Trimming cost V 5 bases and J 6 bases; bases outside gene matches: 8. In germline, CDR1 is SGHAT, CDR2 FQNNGV. This CDR3 region has 14 residues. The DNA for the CDR3 is TGTGCCAGCAGCCCGGGAGGCACGGCGGATACGCAGTATTTT. It translates to CASSPGGTADTQYF.

The chain carries TRBV3-1 (or the pseudogene TRBV3-2) and TRBJ2-5, with 7 positions matching TRBD1. With V trimmed by 2 bases and J by 9 bases, 18 bases remained unmatched. This CDR3 is built from 17 residues. Germline CDR1 and CDR2: LGHDT and YNNKEL (reference sequence). The CDR3 is CASSQQPGDSASVAQYF. The DNA for the CDR3 is TGTGCCAGCAGCCAACAACCTGGGGACAGCGCGTCAGTGGCCCAGTACTTC.

The chain couples TRBV2 to TRBJ1-1; TRBD1 matches 8 bases. Germline CDR1 SNHLY, CDR2 FYNNEI. The CDR3 sequence is 15 residues long. J lost 4 bases, V lost 6 bases, and 10 bases had no gene match. CDR3: CASRETQGVGTEAFF. The DNA for the CDR3 is TGTGCCAGCAGGGAAACACAGGGGGTTGGCACTGAAGCTTTCTTT.

This clone was recorded a few times. The chain employs TRBV25-1 and TRBJ1-2; the D gene is possibly TRBD1 (6 bases). The CDR3 contains 14 residues. The V gene lost 5 bases and the J gene lost 5 bases, with 15 bases spanning the gap. Germline V lookup: CDR1 MGHDK, CDR2 SYGVNS. The DNA of the CDR3 is TGTGCCAGCAGTTTCCAAGGGGGAGGGTATGGCTACACCTTC. Translating gives CASSFQGGGYGYTF.

This chain uses TRBV4-2 with TRBJ2-6, with 8 bases fitting TRBD1. The CDR3 has 16 residues. The germline V gene encodes CDR1 LGHNA and CDR2 YNFKEQ. Unmatched junction bases numbered 1, after V lost 3 bases and J lost 0 bases. The CDR3 DNA follows: TGTGCCAGCAGCCAGGACAGGGCCTCTGGGGCCAACGTCCTGACTTTC. Amino acids: CASSQDRASGANVLTF.

The rearrangement uses TRBV9 and TRBJ1-3; 8 nucleotides align to TRBD1. The V and J ends lost 5 bases and 2 bases, in that order; junction bases with no gene match: 6. Germline CDR1 SGDLS, CDR2 YYNGEE. This CDR3 spans 15 amino acids. The CDR3, as DNA: TGTGCCAGCAGAGATGACAGGGGACCTGGAAACACCATATATTTT. Encoded protein: CASRDDRGPGNTIYF.

The sample holds one count of this clone. This sequence joins TRBV5-4 and TRBJ1-2; TRBD1 might be the D (6 bases). Germline assignment: CDR1 SGHNT and CDR2 YYREEE (reference sequence). The CDR3 is 16 residues long. V was trimmed by 4 bases and J by 5 bases, leaving 21 bases between them. The CDR3 sequence: CASSPPISSGTYGYTF. The CDR3 DNA is TGTGCCAGCAGCCCCCCAATAAGTTCCGGGACATATGGCTACACCTTC.

This chain connects TRBV27 to TRBJ1-1, with 8 bases that match TRBD1. The J segment lost 4 bases and the V segment lost 6 bases, leaving 16 bases of the junction unmatched. From germline, CDR1 is MNHEY and CDR2 SMNVEV (reference sequence). This CDR3 is 17 amino acids long. CDR3 loop: CASSRGQGAILATEAFF. The DNA of the CDR3 is TGTGCCAGCAGCCGGGGCCAGGGGGCGATTTTGGCCACTGAAGCTTTCTTT.

The chain joins TRBV9 to TRBJ1-4; D uncertain. V lost 3 bases and J 0 bases, leaving 6 bases between the germline ends. This CDR3 region has 14 residues. Germline CDR1 reads SGDLS; CDR2 reads YYNGEE. The CDR3 reads CASSGSATNEKLFF. The DNA for the CDR3 is TGTGCCAGCAGCGGTTCTGCAACTAATGAAAAACTGTTTTTT.